This is a list of T cell receptor beta chains from one sample in a study of high-grade serous ovarian cancer treatment subgroups. Assay used: immunoSEQ multiplex PCR; TCRdb lists only in-frame clones, some missing. The sample has roughly 10,000 clones; around 68% are singletons. Sequenced: tumor tissue. The receptors stem from a human donor with high-grade serous ovarian cancer. The conserved cysteine and the conserved F or W are not part of the CDR3 here.

v_gene: TRBV7-2
CDR3aa: ASSSMTGSNEQF

v_gene: TRBV30
CDR3aa: AWIRVEGTGDYGYT

v_gene: TRBV30
CDR3aa: AWTLTGRVYEQY

v_gene: TRBV7-6
CDR3aa: ASSLRPDLREQY

v_gene: TRBV19
CDR3aa: ASSTAGGSSYNEQF

v_gene: TRBV11-3
CDR3aa: ASSLGVQGRMNTEAF

v_gene: TRBV12-1
CDR3aa: ASIRRDKDSNQPQH

v_gene: TRBV5-1
CDR3aa: ASSLDPPYNEQF

v_gene: TRBV5-1
CDR3aa: ASSLEGGRYEQF

v_gene: TRBV27
CDR3aa: ASSLLGRDEQY

v_gene: TRBV28
CDR3aa: ASSTPERERTQY

v_gene: TRBV6-4
CDR3aa: ASSADLGTGSNEQF

v_gene: TRBV6-1
CDR3aa: ASSGPWREQF

v_gene: TRBV5-5
CDR3aa: ASSLGGVENEKLF

v_gene: TRBV2
CDR3aa: ASSDPGTLETQY

v_gene: TRBV29-1
CDR3aa: SVALAQPGYT

v_gene: TRBV5-1
CDR3aa: ASRVGGPGEQY

v_gene: TRBV11-1
CDR3aa: ASSLSRTKGDTQY

v_gene: TRBV7-7
CDR3aa: ASSEGLAGNNEQF

v_gene: TRBV27
CDR3aa: ASSLSRLVYVQF

v_gene: TRBV7-2
CDR3aa: ASSPRQGREAF

v_gene: TRBV5-6
CDR3aa: ASSWGGNTEAF

v_gene: TRBV7-9
CDR3aa: ASSLYRANTGELF

v_gene: TRBV7-9
CDR3aa: ASSTRGGNANTGELF

v_gene: TRBV5-4
CDR3aa: ASSQGPASYNEQF

v_gene: TRBV2
CDR3aa: ASSGEGGPRETQY